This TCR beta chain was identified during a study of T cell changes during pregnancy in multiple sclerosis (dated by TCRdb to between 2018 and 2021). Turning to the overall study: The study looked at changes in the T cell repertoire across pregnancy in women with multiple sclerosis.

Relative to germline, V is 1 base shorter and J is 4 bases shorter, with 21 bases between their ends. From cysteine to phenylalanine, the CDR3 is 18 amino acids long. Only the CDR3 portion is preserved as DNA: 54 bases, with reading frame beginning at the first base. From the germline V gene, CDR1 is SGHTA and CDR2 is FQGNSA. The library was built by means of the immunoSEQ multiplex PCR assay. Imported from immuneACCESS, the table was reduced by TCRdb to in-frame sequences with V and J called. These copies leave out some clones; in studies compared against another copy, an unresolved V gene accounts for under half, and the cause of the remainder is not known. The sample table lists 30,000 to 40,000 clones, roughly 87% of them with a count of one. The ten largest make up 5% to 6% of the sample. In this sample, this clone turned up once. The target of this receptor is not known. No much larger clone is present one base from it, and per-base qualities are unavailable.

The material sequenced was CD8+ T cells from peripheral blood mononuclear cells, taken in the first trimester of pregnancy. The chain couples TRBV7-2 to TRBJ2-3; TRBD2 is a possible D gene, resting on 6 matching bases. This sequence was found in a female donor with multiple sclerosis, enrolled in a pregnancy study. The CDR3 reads CASSLGVGGLWSPDTQYF. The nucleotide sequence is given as TGTGCCAGCAGCTTAGGGGTGGGAGGCCTATGGAGCCCAGATACGCAGTATTTT. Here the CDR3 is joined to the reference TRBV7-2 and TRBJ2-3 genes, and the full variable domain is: GAGVSQSPSNKVTEKGKDVELRCDPISGHTALYWYRQSLGQGLEFLIYFQGNSAPDKSGLPSDRFSAERTGGSVSTLTIQRTQQEDSAVYLCASSLGVGGLWSPDTQYFGPGTRLTVL.